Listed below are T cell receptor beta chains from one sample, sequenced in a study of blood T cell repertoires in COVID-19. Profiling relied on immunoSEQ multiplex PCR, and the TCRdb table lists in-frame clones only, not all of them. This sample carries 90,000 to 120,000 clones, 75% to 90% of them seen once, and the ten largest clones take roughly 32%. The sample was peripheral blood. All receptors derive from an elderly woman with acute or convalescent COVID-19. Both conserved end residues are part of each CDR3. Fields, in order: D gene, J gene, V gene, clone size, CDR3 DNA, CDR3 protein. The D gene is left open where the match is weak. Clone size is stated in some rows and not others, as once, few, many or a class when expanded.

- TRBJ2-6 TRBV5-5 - TGTGCCAGCAGCTTTTCCAACTCTGGGGCCAACGTCCTGACTTTC CASSFSNSGANVLTF
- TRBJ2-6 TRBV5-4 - TGTGCCAGCAGCTTGGGTCATGTCGGGGCCAACGTCCTGACTTTC CASSLGHVGANVLTF
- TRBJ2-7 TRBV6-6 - TGTGCCAGCAGTTACTCGCTTGTGGACAGAGCTGGGGAGCAGTACTTC CASSYSLVDRAGEQYF
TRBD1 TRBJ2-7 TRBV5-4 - TGTGCCAGCAGCTTGGAGGGGGGGACAGGGGTCGAGCAGTACTTC CASSLEGGTGVEQYF
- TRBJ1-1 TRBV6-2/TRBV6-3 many TGTGCCAGCAGTGACTCGGGACACTTAAGCGCTGAAGCTTTCTTT CASSDSGHLSAEAFF
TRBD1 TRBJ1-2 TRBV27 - TGTGCCAGCAGCGCGGGACAGTCCTATGGCTACACCTTC CASSAGQSYGYTF
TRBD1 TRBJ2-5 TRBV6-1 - TGTGCCAGCAGTGTGACGGGACAGGGTAATTGGGAGACCCAGTACTTC CASSVTGQGNWETQYF
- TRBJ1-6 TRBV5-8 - TGTGCCAGCAGCCGAGGGCGGGAGGATTCACCCCTCCACTTT CASSRGREDSPLHF
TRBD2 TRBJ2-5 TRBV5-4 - TGTGCCAGCAGCCAGGGACTAGCGGGGCAAGAGACCCAGTACTTC CASSQGLAGQETQYF
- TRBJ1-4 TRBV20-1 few TGCAGTGCTAGCCCACTGGAAAAACTGTTTTTT CSASPLEKLFF
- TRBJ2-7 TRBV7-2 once TGTGCCAGCAGCTCCCAGGTCGCCTCCTACGAGCAGTACTTC CASSSQVASYEQYF
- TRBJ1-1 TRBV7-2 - TGTGCCAGCAGCTTAGCGGCGGTAAACACTGAAGCTTTCTTT CASSLAAVNTEAFF
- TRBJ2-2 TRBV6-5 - TGTGCCAGCAGTTACGATGGCCTAGCGTCGAGGGAGCTGTTTTTT CASSYDGLASRELFF
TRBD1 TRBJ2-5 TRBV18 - TGTGCCAGCTCACTGACGGGACAGATACAAGAGACCCAGTACTTC CASSLTGQIQETQYF
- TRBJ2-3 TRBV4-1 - TGCGCCAGCAGCCATGCCCGAGCGGGCGTGGTAGATACGCAGTATTTT CASSHARAGVVDTQYF
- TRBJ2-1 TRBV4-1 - TGCGCCAGCAGCCAACTAGCAGGCTCCTACAATGAGCAGTTCTTC CASSQLAGSYNEQFF
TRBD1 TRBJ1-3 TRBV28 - TGTGCCAGCAGCATCCGGGACAGACTGGACAACTCTGGAAACACCATATATTTT CASSIRDRLDNSGNTIYF
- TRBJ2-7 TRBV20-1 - TGCAGTGCGCGAGGGGGTTACGAGCAGTACTTC CSARGGYEQYF
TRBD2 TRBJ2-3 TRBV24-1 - TGTGCCACCAGTGATCCTAATCCCGGGACTAGTGGAGATACGCAGTATTTT CATSDPNPGTSGDTQYF
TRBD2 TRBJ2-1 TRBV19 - TGTGCCAGTAGTATGGGGGGAGGGGCTAGCGTCTACAATGAGCAGTTCTTC CASSMGGGASVYNEQFF
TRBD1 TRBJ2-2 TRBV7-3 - TGTGCCAGCAGCTTATTTTCCACCATTCAGACAGGGATGAGGGTAACCGGGGAGCTGTTTTTT CASSLFSTIQTGMRVTGELFF
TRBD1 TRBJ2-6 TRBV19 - TGTGCCAGTAGTATGCGCCGGGACAGGGGCCGGGCCAACGTCCTGACTTTC CASSMRRDRGRANVLTF
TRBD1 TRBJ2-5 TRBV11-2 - TGTGCCAGCAGCTTAGATCTTCGGGACAGGGGGGCAGAGACCCAGTACTTC CASSLDLRDRGAETQYF
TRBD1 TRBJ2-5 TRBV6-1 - TGTGCCAGCAGTGAAGCTCCCTGGACAGGCCGACTGTACTTC CASSEAPWTGRLYF
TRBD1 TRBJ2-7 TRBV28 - TGTGCCAGCAGTTTTGGGACAGTAAGCTCCTACGAGCAGTACTTC CASSFGTVSSYEQYF
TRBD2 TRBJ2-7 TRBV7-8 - TGTGCCAGCAGCCCCGCCGGGGGGGGTCCCTCCTACGAGCAGTACTTC CASSPAGGGPSYEQYF
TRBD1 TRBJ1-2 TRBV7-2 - TGTGCCAGCAGCTTAGTACAGGGGGATAACTATGGCTACACCTTC CASSLVQGDNYGYTF
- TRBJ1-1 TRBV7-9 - TGTGCCAGCAGCCCCCAGGTGGGGAACACTGAAGCTTTCTTT CASSPQVGNTEAFF
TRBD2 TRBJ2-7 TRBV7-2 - TGTGCCAGCAGTTACGGGAGGACCTACGAGCAGTACTTC CASSYGRTYEQYF
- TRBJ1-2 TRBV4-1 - TGCGCCAGCAGCCAAGATTGGACATTTAACTATGGCTACACCTTC CASSQDWTFNYGYTF
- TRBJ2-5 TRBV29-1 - TGCAGCGTTGAAGTGACCAGGGGAGGGCAGACCCAGTACTTC CSVEVTRGGQTQYF
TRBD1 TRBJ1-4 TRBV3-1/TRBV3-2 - TGTGCCAGCAGCCCCCCAGGGGGACAAGAAAAACTGTTTTTT CASSPPGGQEKLFF